These T cell receptor beta chains were read from a single sample in a study of cytomegalovirus exposure and HLA in healthy donors. Repertoires were generated with immunoSEQ multiplex PCR, while TCRdb's copy carries only in-frame clones and drops some. The sample consists of around 120,000 clones, 65% to 80% of them appearing once. Sequenced material: PBMCs. Source of these receptors: a woman aged 40 to 50 in good health and CMV-seropositive. Both conserved end residues are part of each CDR3.

>TRBV6-5|TRBJ2-1
CASSLPGSEQFF
>TRBV10-3|TRBJ2-3
CAISATSGGRTDTQYF
>TRBV30|TRBJ2-1
CAWGIAGGRNEQFF
>TRBV7-8|TRBJ1-1
CASSLNGGRGLNTEAFF
>TRBV29-1|TRBJ2-1
CSVVGLAGRTNEQFF
>TRBV5-6|TRBJ2-3
CASSHPGLAGPTDTQYF
>TRBV6-1|TRBJ2-2
CASSELAGGTGELFF
>TRBV4-2|TRBJ2-2
CASSRAALAGGTGELFF
>TRBV19|TRBJ1-6
CASSMPPGGADNSPLHF
>TRBV7-8|TRBJ1-6
CASRARTGVGSPLHF
>TRBV18|TRBJ2-1
CASSPRELAGENEQFF
>TRBV6-1|TRBJ1-1
CASSDSDDGEAFF
>TRBV2|TRBJ2-7
CASSDSGTVSYEQYF
>TRBV29-1|TRBJ2-7
CSVGLAGYEQYF
>TRBV2|TRBJ2-4
CASTERDRGFRLAKNIQYF
>TRBV6-5|TRBJ2-7
CASRTDRVKGEQYF
>TRBV4-2|TRBJ1-2
CASSQTDRGGYTF
>TRBV4-3|TRBJ1-2
CASSQDRGSRPVGYTF
>TRBV9|TRBJ1-4
CASSVGGRRNEKLFF
>TRBV9|TRBJ2-3
CASAPSGAWTDTQYF
>TRBV29-1|TRBJ2-3
CSVEDRLNTDTQYF
>TRBV5-4|TRBJ2-7
CASSLGGTGGGSYEQYF
>TRBV5-4|TRBJ2-3
CASSGRGVSTDTQYF
>TRBV6-1|TRBJ2-2
CASSPGGGSTGELFF
>TRBV5-8|TRBJ1-2
CASSLRALTGVYYGYTF
>TRBV6-1|TRBJ2-4
CASSEDSAVAKNIQYF
>TRBV4-1|TRBJ2-7
CASSQAQDRTYREQYF
>TRBV19|TRBJ1-6
CASTKGQGGSPLHF